Here is one T cell receptor beta chain with its context. Its antigen is as yet unknown. This specimen comes from a study of T cell repertoires in cytomegalovirus infection. On the study more broadly: Based on public TCR beta signatures, there were indications of CMV infection and of a matching HLA type. General observations from the study: CMV-specific TCR beta clonotypes restricted by HLA-C were the ones dominating the ex vivo response. The cumulative frequency of public TCR beta families distinguished individuals who carried CMV together with the relevant HLA.

Trimming removed 3 bases from V and 6 bases from J; junction bases left unmatched: 13. In germline, CDR1 is SGHVS, CDR2 FQNEAQ. CDR3 length equals 17 residues. TCRdb passed the reads through MiXCR, listing each CDR3 protein once. The sample yields around 310,000 distinct CDR3 sequences, just under 30% seen once. The sequencing used cultured PBMCs, collected from culture after CMV antigen stimulation. The V and J genes are TRBV7-8 and TRBJ2-1; 8 positions agree with TRBD2. This clonotype was obtained from a human donor in good health (CMV status not recorded). Some clones in this sample may be carry-over from other donors' samples. The CDR3 loop is CASSFSPAGALSNEQFF. The CDR3 DNA follows: TGTGCCAGCAGCTTTTCCCCAGCGGGAGCCCTCTCCAATGAGCAGTTCTTC.